These 9 T cell receptor beta chains were all obtained from the same sample, sequenced in a study of CD8 T cells in ankylosing spondylitis. Their antigen targets remain unknown. TCRdb ran MiXCR on the 5' RACE reads and lists one entry per CDR3 protein. The data contain hundreds of thousands of distinct CDR3 sequences, roughly 12% of them singletons. Study-level results: A motif of 8 or 9 highly homologous TCR beta variants was seen as apparently characteristic of ankylosing spondylitis blood.

Source material: blood, either unsorted or a sorted T cell fraction (not recorded which). The receptors come from a male donor with ankylosing spondylitis.

This clonotype was seen a few times. V and J are TRBV18 and TRBJ2-5; 10 bases are a match to TRBD1. Germline trimming cut 6 bases from V and 2 bases from J; bases unmatched to any gene: 6. Germline V gene lookup returns CDR1 KGHSH and CDR2 LQKENI. CDR3 length equals 15 residues. CDR3 DNA sequence: TGTGCCAGCTCGCAGAGACAGGGGGCACAAGAGACCCAGTACTTC. This translates into CASSQRQGAQETQYF.

The gene calls are TRBV12-3 or TRBV12-4 and TRBJ2-1, with D possibly called TRBD1 or TRBD2 (5 bases each). The CDR3 runs to 18 residues. V was cut by 3 bases and J by 0 bases, with 18 bases left in between. This CDR3 reads CASSFQGSARSSYNEQFF. In DNA, the CDR3 is TGTGCCAGCAGTTTCCAGGGTAGCGCCCGGAGCTCCTACAATGAGCAGTTCTTC.

This clonotype was seen more than once but under ten times. The rearrangement links TRBV7-8 to TRBJ2-1; 12 bases agree with TRBD2. V lost 5 bases, J lost 12 bases, and 14 bases stayed unmatched. This CDR3 comprises 16 residues. Germline CDR1 and CDR2: SGHVS and FQNEAQ. CDR3 residues: CASSPRLAGERVGQFF. CDR3 nucleotides: TGTGCCAGCAGCCCCCGACTAGCGGGAGAAAGGGTCGGGCAGTTCTTC.

This clonotype has at least ten counts. For the CDR3, the DNA is TGTGCCAGCAGCTTCACGCTTGAGCAGTTCTTC. Protein sequence: CASSFTLEQFF. The V gene is TRBV7-2, the J gene TRBJ2-1; D is unclear. CDR3 length: 11 residues. Trimming shortened V by 3 bases and J by 9 bases, and 6 bases separated the two germline ends. CDR1 is SGHTA and CDR2 is FQGNSA in the germline V gene.

This clonotype has more than one count but fewer than ten. The chain has TRBV11-2 and TRBJ1-1, with unresolved D. The ends were cut back, 4 bases at V and 5 bases at J, with 17 bases in the middle. Germline V gene lookup returns CDR1 SGHAT and CDR2 FQNNGV. This CDR3 has 15 residues. The CDR3 DNA sequence: TGTGCCAGCAGCTCATCTCGGGCCTTAGGGACTGAAGCTTTCTTT. This codes for CASSSSRALGTEAFF.

This clonotype has more than one count but fewer than ten. V is TRBV7-9 and J is TRBJ2-7; no firm D call. V was shortened by 1 base and J by 2 bases, with 9 bases between the two germline ends. This CDR3 region has 14 residues. The germline gives CDR1 SEHNR, CDR2 FQNEAQ (reference sequence). The CDR3 coding sequence is TGTGCCAGCAGCTTAGGAGCAGCTACCTACGAGCAGTACTTC. Translating it yields CASSLGAATYEQYF.

This clonotype was counted between two and nine times. The chain links TRBV10-3 to TRBJ1-6, with TRBD1 matching 9 bases. The CDR3 is made up of 14 amino acids. Unmatched junction bases numbered 1, after V lost 2 bases and J lost 8 bases. Germline CDR1 ENHRY, CDR2 SYGVKD. The CDR3 DNA is TGTGCCATCAGTGAGACAGGGGGCGATTCACCCCTCCACTTT. Translation gives CAISETGGDSPLHF.

This clonotype was observed a single time. The rearrangement uses TRBV20-1 and TRBJ1-1; 8 positions agree with TRBD1. The V segment lost 4 bases and the J segment 3 bases; nucleotides outside the gene matches: 4. From germline, CDR1 is DFQATT and CDR2 SNEGSKA (reference sequence). The CDR3 consists of 13 residues. CDR3 protein: CSAIGQGDTEAFF. The DNA for the CDR3 is TGCAGTGCTATAGGACAGGGTGACACTGAAGCTTTCTTT.

The chain is built from TRBV7-2 and TRBJ2-5; D is ambiguous. This CDR3 comprises 12 residues. V gave up 4 bases and J gave up 7 bases, with 10 bases separating them. Germline CDR1 is SGHTA and CDR2 is FQGNSA. The chain's CDR3 is CASSSSARTQYF. In nucleotides, the CDR3 is TGTGCCAGCAGCTCTTCCGCGAGGACCCAGTACTTC.